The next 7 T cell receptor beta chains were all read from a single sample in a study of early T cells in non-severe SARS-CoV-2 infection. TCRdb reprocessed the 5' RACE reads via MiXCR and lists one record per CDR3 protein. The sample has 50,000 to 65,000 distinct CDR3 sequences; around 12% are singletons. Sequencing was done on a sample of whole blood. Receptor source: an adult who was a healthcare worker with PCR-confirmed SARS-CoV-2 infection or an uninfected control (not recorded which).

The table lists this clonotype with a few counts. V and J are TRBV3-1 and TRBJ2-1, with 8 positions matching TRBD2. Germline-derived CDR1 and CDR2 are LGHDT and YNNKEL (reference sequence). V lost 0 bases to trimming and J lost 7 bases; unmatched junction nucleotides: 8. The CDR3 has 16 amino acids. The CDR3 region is CASSQEPAGALNEQFF. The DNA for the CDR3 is TGTGCCAGCAGCCAAGAGCCAGCGGGGGCCCTAAATGAGCAGTTCTTC.

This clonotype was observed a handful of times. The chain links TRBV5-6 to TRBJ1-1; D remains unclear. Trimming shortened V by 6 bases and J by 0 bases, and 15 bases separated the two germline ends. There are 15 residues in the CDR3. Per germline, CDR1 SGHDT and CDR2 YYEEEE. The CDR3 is CASTGRSGLNTEAFF. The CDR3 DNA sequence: TGTGCCAGCACAGGAAGATCGGGCCTGAACACTGAAGCTTTCTTT. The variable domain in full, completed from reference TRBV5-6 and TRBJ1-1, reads DAGVTQSPTHLIKTRGQQVTLRCSPKSGHDTVSWYQQALGQGPQFIFQYYEEEERQRGNFPDRFSGHQFPNYSSELNVNALLLGDSALYLCASTGRSGLNTEAFFGQGTRLTVV.

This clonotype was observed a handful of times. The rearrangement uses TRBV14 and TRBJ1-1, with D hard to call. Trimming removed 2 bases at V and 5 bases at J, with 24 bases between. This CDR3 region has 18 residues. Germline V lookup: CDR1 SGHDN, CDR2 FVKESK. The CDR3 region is CASSQIWVSQTGGTEAFF. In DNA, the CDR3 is TGTGCCAGCAGCCAAATTTGGGTCAGCCAAACGGGTGGTACTGAAGCTTTCTTT.

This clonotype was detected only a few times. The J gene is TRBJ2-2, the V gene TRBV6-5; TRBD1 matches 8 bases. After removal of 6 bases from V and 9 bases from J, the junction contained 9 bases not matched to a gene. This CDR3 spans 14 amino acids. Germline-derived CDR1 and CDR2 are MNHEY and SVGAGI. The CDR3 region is CASSPTGGGRELFF. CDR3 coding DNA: TGTGCCAGCAGCCCTACAGGGGGTGGCCGGGAGCTGTTTTTT.

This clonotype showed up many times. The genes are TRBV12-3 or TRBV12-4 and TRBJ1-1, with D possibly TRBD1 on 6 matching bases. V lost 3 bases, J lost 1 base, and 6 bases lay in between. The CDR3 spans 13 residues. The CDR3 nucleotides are TGTGCCAGCAGTTTGGGGGCGAACACTGAAGCTTTCTTT. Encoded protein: CASSLGANTEAFF.

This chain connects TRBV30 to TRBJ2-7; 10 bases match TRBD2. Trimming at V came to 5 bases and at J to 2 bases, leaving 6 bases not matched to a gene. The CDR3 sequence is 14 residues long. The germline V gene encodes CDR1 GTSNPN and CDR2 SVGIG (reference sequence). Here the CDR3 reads CAWQLAGGTYEQYF. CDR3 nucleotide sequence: TGTGCCTGGCAGTTAGCGGGGGGAACCTACGAGCAGTACTTC. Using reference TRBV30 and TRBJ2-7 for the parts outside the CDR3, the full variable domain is SQTIHQWPATLVQPVGSPLSLECTVEGTSNPNLYWYRQAAGRGLQLLFYSVGIGQISSEVPQNLSASRPQDRQFILSSKKLLLSDSGFYLCAWQLAGGTYEQYFGPGTRLTVT.

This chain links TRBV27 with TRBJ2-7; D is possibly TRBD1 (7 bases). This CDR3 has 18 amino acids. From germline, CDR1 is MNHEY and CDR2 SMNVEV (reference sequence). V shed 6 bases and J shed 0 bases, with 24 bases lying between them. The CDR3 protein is CASSYRGRGRLLSYEQYF. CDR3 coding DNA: TGTGCCAGCAGCTATAGGGGGCGGGGACGGCTCCTCTCCTACGAGCAGTACTTC.